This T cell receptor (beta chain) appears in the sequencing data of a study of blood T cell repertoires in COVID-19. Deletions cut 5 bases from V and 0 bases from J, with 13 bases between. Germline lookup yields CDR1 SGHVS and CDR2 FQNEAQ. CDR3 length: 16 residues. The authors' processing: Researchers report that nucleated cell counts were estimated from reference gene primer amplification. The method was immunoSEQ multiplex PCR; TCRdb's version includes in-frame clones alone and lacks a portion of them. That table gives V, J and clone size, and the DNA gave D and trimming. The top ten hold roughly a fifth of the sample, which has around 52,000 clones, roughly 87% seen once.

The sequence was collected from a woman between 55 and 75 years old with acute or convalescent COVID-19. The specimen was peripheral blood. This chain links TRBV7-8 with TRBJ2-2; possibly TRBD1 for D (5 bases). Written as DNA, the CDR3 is TGTGCCAGCAGCAAACGCCAGGGAACGAACACCGGGGAGCTGTTTTTT. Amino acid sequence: CASSKRQGTNTGELFF.